Below, 26 T cell receptor beta chains from the same sample are listed, as sequenced in a study of OX40 agonist ivuxolimab in advanced cancers. Repertoires were generated with immunoSEQ multiplex PCR, while TCRdb's copy carries only in-frame clones and drops some. This sample has roughly 66,000 clones; roughly four fifths occur once, and the top ten carry approximately 0.63%. This material consisted of CD4+ or CD8+ T cells sorted from blood, taken in a trial of the OX40 agonist ivuxolimab. These receptors all come from an adult with an advanced solid tumor such as melanoma, head and neck, liver or kidney cancer.

This sequence joins TRBV27 and TRBJ1-1; D might be TRBD1 (6 bases). Germline values: CDR1 MNHEY, CDR2 SMNVEV (reference sequence). The CDR3 has 13 residues. V was pared by 6 bases and J by 7 bases, with 15 bases between. The CDR3 bases are TGTGCCAGCAGGGACAGCGACAGCCTTGAAGCTTTCTTT. Its translation: CASRDSDSLEAFF.

Only a few counts were recorded for this clone. One junction end does not reproduce the germline sequence, and a read error may be involved. The chain uses TRBV27 and TRBJ1-1, with TRBD1 matching over 7 bases. CDR1 and CDR2 (germline): MNHEY, SMNVEV (reference sequence). The CDR3 covers 14 residues. The chain's CDR3 is CASSQKPWDSRQGF. In nucleotides, the CDR3 is TGTGCCAGCAGTCAAAAACCATGGGACAGCCGTCAGGGCTTT.

The chain joins TRBV21-1 to TRBJ1-3; TRBD1 reflects the table's D call only, with no check against the DNA. TRBV21-1 is a documented pseudogene. This CDR3 spans 12 amino acids. The CDR3 loop is CASSIQGRGKYF. The CDR3 DNA is TGTGCCAGCAGCATACAGGGGAGAGGCAAATATTTT.

The chain employs TRBV7-3 and TRBJ1-2; D is unresolved. Per the germline V gene, CDR1 is SGHTA and CDR2 is FQGTGA. The CDR3 totals 16 residues. V gave up 5 bases and J gave up 3 bases, with 19 bases separating them. As DNA, the CDR3 is TGTGCCAGCAGCCCCCAACCCGCCGGGGAGTACTATGGCTACACCTTC. It encodes CASSPQPAGEYYGYTF.

V and J are TRBV27 and TRBJ2-7, with D perhaps TRBD1 or TRBD2 (6 bases each). CDR1 is MNHEY and CDR2 is SMNVEV in the germline V gene (reference sequence). The CDR3 length is 13 residues. Deletions cut 5 bases from V and 7 bases from J, with 15 bases between. CDR3 in amino acids: CASSNRGPPEQYF. The DNA for the CDR3 is TGTGCCAGCAGTAACCGGGGGCCCCCGGAGCAGTACTTC.

The chain recombines TRBV7-9 with TRBJ2-3, with no clear D. The CDR3 extends over 15 amino acids. Germline V gene data show CDR1 as SEHNR and CDR2 as FQNEAQ (reference sequence). The ends were cut back, 0 bases at V and 4 bases at J, with 11 bases in the middle. In DNA form, the CDR3 reads TGTGCCAGCAGCTTAGCATCCGGGTACGCAGATACGCAGTATTTT. Translated: CASSLASGYADTQYF.

The V call is TRBV5-4, the J call TRBJ2-3; D gene uncertain. There are 14 residues in the CDR3. The germline V gene encodes CDR1 SGHNT and CDR2 YYREEE (reference sequence). The V end was cut by 3 bases, the J end by 6 bases, with 14 bases between. In DNA, the CDR3 is TGTGCCAGCAGCTACCCTTCTGCCGGGGATACGCAGTATTTT. Translating it yields CASSYPSAGDTQYF. Drawing the rest from reference TRBV5-4 and TRBJ2-3, the complete variable domain is ETGVTQSPTHLIKTRGQQVTLRCSSQSGHNTVSWYQQALGQGPQFIFQYYREEENGRGNFPPRFSGLQFPNYSSELNVNALELDDSALYLCASSYPSAGDTQYFGPGTRLTVL.

The CDR3 reads CAISESRLDQPQHF. In DNA, the CDR3 is TGTGCCATCAGTGAGTCCCGTCTGGATCAGCCCCAGCATTTT. The chain carries TRBV10-3 and TRBJ1-5; no clear D. V gave up 0 bases and J gave up 5 bases, with 8 bases separating them. Germline lookup yields CDR1 ENHRY and CDR2 SYGVKD. The CDR3 spans 14 residues.

The CDR3 reads CASSYLLLVGDNEQFF. The CDR3 DNA sequence: TGTGCCAGCAGTTACCTTTTACTAGTCGGCGACAATGAGCAGTTCTTC. The gene calls are TRBV6-6 and TRBJ2-1, with a tentative D call TRBD2 (5 bases). The germline gives CDR1 MNHNY, CDR2 SVGAGI (reference sequence). This CDR3 comprises 16 residues. Between the trimmed V and J ends, which lost 2 bases and 5 bases, there was a span of 16 bases.

V is TRBV7-2 and J is TRBJ2-7; D may be TRBD1 (7 bases). The CDR3 totals 17 residues. CDR1 is SGHTA and CDR2 is FQGNSA in the germline V gene. V was trimmed by 2 bases and J by 1 base, leaving 18 bases between them. The CDR3 sequence: CASSLTGSRGVSYEQYF. The CDR3 bases are TGTGCCAGCAGCTTAACGGGCTCCAGGGGGGTTTCCTACGAGCAGTACTTC.

This rearrangement joins TRBV5-1 to TRBJ1-2; D call uncertain. From germline, CDR1 is SGHRS and CDR2 YFSETQ. Trimming pared 0 bases from V and 3 bases from J, leaving 9 bases between. This CDR3 spans 14 amino acids. In DNA form, the CDR3 reads TGCGCCAGCAGCTTGGCCGGGGAGTACTATGGCTACACCTTC. The encoded protein is CASSLAGEYYGYTF.

With respect to this clone: Compared with germline, one end of the junction differs, possibly owing to a read error. The V call is TRBV30, the J call TRBJ2-5; D remains ambiguous. This CDR3 comprises 11 residues. Germline CDR1 is GTSNPN and CDR2 is SVGIG (reference sequence). The CDR3 here is CAWGVGETQYF. The DNA of the CDR3 is TGTGCCTGGGGTGTGGGAGAGACCCAGTACTTC.

The rearrangement joins TRBV15 to TRBJ2-4; D not resolved. V gave up 11 bases and J gave up 5 bases, with 16 bases separating them. CDR1 and CDR2 from the germline V gene are LNHNV and YYDKDF (reference sequence). CDR3 length: 13 residues. The DNA of the CDR3 is TGTGCCCATCCAAGACTGGGCCAAAACATTCAGTACTTC. It is translated as CAHPRLGQNIQYF.

This sequence joins TRBV7-9 and TRBJ1-1; 7 bases map to TRBD1. The CDR3 sequence is 15 residues long. V was pared by 5 bases and J by 7 bases, with 13 bases of the junction left unmatched. Germline lookup yields CDR1 SEHNR and CDR2 FQNEAQ (reference sequence). This chain's CDR3 is CASSPTRQGWGEAFF. CDR3 coding DNA: TGTGCCAGCAGCCCAACCCGACAGGGTTGGGGTGAAGCTTTCTTT.

This sequence joins TRBV5-6 and TRBJ2-3; 10 bases line up with TRBD2. This CDR3 has 16 residues. The germline V gene encodes CDR1 SGHDT and CDR2 YYEEEE. The ends lost 4 bases at V and 10 bases at J; junction bases unmatched: 15. CDR3 coding DNA: TGTGCCAGCAGCGCCCTCCGGAAGCGGGGGGGCCAAGCGCAGTATTTT. Residues: CASSALRKRGGQAQYF.

The V call is TRBV2, the J call TRBJ1-5; perhaps TRBD1 as D (5 bases). Trimming took off 11 bases at V and 4 bases at J, with 15 bases between the two ends. CDR3 length: 13 residues. In germline, CDR1 is SNHLY, CDR2 FYNNEI. CDR3 nucleotide sequence: TGTGCCGAGGGTGGGGCAGGGAATCAGCCCCAGCATTTT. Translating it yields CAEGGAGNQPQHF.

The CDR3 sequence is CASSFNAYSGNTIYF. DNA for the CDR3: TGTGCCAGCAGCTTTAACGCTTACTCTGGAAACACCATATATTTT. The chain has TRBV7-2 and TRBJ1-3; no firm D call. The CDR3 consists of 15 residues. Trimming left V 3 bases short and J 0 bases short, with 9 bases between. CDR1 SGHTA and CDR2 FQGNSA come from the germline V gene.

The J gene is TRBJ2-1, the V gene TRBV12-1. TRBV12-1 constitutes a pseudogene. The CDR3 runs to 14 residues. The CDR3 bases are TGTGCCAGCCCCTCCGTGCTTACCTACAATGAGCAGTTCTTC. This codes for CASPSVLTYNEQFF.

This sequence joins TRBV6-5 and TRBJ2-1, with D maybe TRBD1 (6 bases). Deletions cut 4 bases from V and 6 bases from J, with 13 bases between. The CDR3 has 14 residues. Germline V lookup: CDR1 MNHEY, CDR2 SVGAGI. CDR3 sequence reads: CASSWGQYINEQFF. CDR3 coding DNA: TGTGCCAGCAGTTGGGGACAATATATCAATGAGCAGTTCTTC.

This chain links TRBV19 with TRBJ2-2; D is tentatively TRBD1 or TRBD2 (6 bases each). This CDR3 spans 13 amino acids. Per germline, CDR1 LNHDA and CDR2 SQIVND (reference sequence). V shed 7 bases and J shed 5 bases, with 11 bases lying between them. CDR3 bases: TGTGCCAGTAACCCGGGGGCAACCGGGGAGCTGTTTTTT. Its protein product is CASNPGATGELFF.

The chain is built from TRBV5-1 and TRBJ2-1; D is perhaps TRBD1 (5 bases). The CDR3 length is 15 residues. Germline CDR1 is SGHRS and CDR2 is YFSETQ. V gave up 5 bases and J gave up 4 bases, with 16 bases separating them. CDR3 DNA sequence: TGCGCCAGCAGACCGGACAAACCCCCTTACAATGAGCAGTTCTTC. Translation: CASRPDKPPYNEQFF.

The chain is built from TRBV27 and TRBJ2-7, with 15 nucleotides matching TRBD2. The CDR3 sequence is 14 residues long. The junction had 0 bases not matched to a gene; V was cut back by 6 bases and J by 3 bases. Per the germline V gene, CDR1 is MNHEY and CDR2 is SMNVEV (reference sequence). The CDR3 region has the DNA TGTGCCAGCAGGGGACTAGCGGGAGGCTACGAGCAGTACTTC. Its protein product is CASRGLAGGYEQYF.

The V call is TRBV2, the J call TRBJ1-2; D is perhaps TRBD1 (5 bases). The germline CDR1 and CDR2 sequences are SNHLY and FYNNEI. V lost 4 bases to trimming and J lost 7 bases, with 13 bases between them. The CDR3 sequence is 13 residues long. Here the CDR3 DNA reads TGTGCCAGCAGTGCCAGGGTTTATTCTGGCTACACCTTC. This sequence encodes CASSARVYSGYTF.

In this sample, this clone turned up a few times. This rearrangement joins TRBV10-3 to TRBJ1-1; TRBD1 matches at 7 bases. The CDR3 loop spans 16 amino acids. CDR1 is ENHRY and CDR2 is SYGVKD in the germline V gene. Unmatched junction bases numbered 6, after V lost 2 bases and J lost 0 bases. CDR3 residues: CAISEGRGPVNTEAFF. DNA for the CDR3: TGTGCCATCAGTGAGGGAAGGGGGCCAGTGAACACTGAAGCTTTCTTT.

V and J are TRBV2 and TRBJ1-4; D unresolved. The length of the CDR3 is 14 residues. The germline V gene encodes CDR1 SNHLY and CDR2 FYNNEI. Trimming took off 7 bases at V and 0 bases at J, with 9 bases between the two ends. CDR3 protein: CASMVMATNEKLFF. The CDR3 DNA is TGTGCCAGCATGGTTATGGCAACTAATGAAAAACTGTTTTTT.

The gene calls are TRBV25-1 and TRBJ1-2, with unresolved D. This CDR3 spans 13 amino acids. Trimming cost V 4 bases and J 4 bases, with 10 bases left between them. Germline loops: CDR1 MGHDK, CDR2 SYGVNS. CDR3 bases: TGTGCCAGCAGTGCGGCATGGGGCTATGGCTACACCTTC. It codes for CASSAAWGYGYTF.